The 5 T cell receptor beta chains below come from one sample, sequenced in a study of technical replicates of blood from several donors. Generated by immunoSEQ multiplex PCR, the TCRdb table keeps only in-frame clones and is missing some. Among roughly 71,000 clones listed, roughly 89% were seen once. Material: T cells isolated from PBMCs. The source of these receptors is a human donor in good health.

The rearrangement links TRBV19 to TRBJ1-1; D not resolved. Germline CDR1 and CDR2: LNHDA and SQIVND (reference sequence). V lost 5 bases and J lost 8, with 12 bases in between. The CDR3 length is 12 residues. CDR3 nucleotide sequence: TGTGCCAGTAGTTTGAGGGATCTAGAAGCTTTCTTT. It specifies CASSLRDLEAFF.

This chain joins TRBV4-1 and TRBJ2-7; TRBD2 agrees at 7 bases. Germline V CDR1 and CDR2: MGHRA, YSYEKL. The CDR3 is 16 amino acids. J was trimmed by 2 bases and V by 4 bases; bases with no gene match: 11. Here the CDR3 reads CASSLRLAEYPYEQYF. CDR3 nucleotides: TGCGCCAGCAGCCTCCGGCTAGCGGAATACCCCTACGAGCAGTACTTC.

The chain has TRBV7-2 and TRBJ2-7; 11 nucleotides match TRBD2. Per the germline V gene, CDR1 is SGHTA and CDR2 is FQGNSA. The CDR3 is 15 amino acids. Losses at the gene ends were 5 bases for V and 1 base for J; bases not matched to a gene: 4. The DNA for the CDR3 is TGTGCCAGCAGCACCCGACTAGCGGGGTCCTACGAGCAGTACTTC. Translating gives CASSTRLAGSYEQYF.

The rearrangement joins TRBV5-1 to TRBJ1-5; perhaps TRBD1 as D (6 bases). Trimming shortened V by 2 bases and J by 2 bases, and 17 bases separated the two germline ends. This CDR3 region has 17 residues. CDR1 and CDR2 (germline): SGHRS, YFSETQ. Here the CDR3 DNA reads TGCGCCAGCAGCTTTGGGACACAGGGTTGGGGCAATCAGCCCCAGCATTTT. The encoded protein is CASSFGTQGWGNQPQHF.

The chain carries TRBV7-2 and TRBJ2-1; perhaps TRBD2 as D (5 bases). V lost 5 bases and J lost 0, with 17 bases in between. CDR1 and CDR2 from the germline V gene are SGHTA and FQGNSA. This CDR3 is built from 17 residues. The CDR3 spells CASSATLGEYSYNEQFF. DNA of the CDR3: TGTGCCAGCAGCGCCACGCTTGGGGAGTACTCCTACAATGAGCAGTTCTTC.